This T cell receptor (beta chain) was sequenced in a study of cytomegalovirus exposure and HLA in healthy donors. A multiplex PCR was run with 60 Vbeta primers and 13 Jbeta primers. TCRdb's table, derived via immunoSEQ multiplex PCR, lists solely in-frame clones and lacks some. The sample gives 130,000 to 150,000 clones, roughly 80% of which show up once; around 7% is in the top ten. The clonotype comes from a man aged 35-49 years in good health and CMV-seropositive. Sequenced: PBMCs.

The CDR3, as DNA: TGTGCCAGCAGCACTCGACAGGGGGACTTTTCCTACAATGAGCAGTTCTTC. As protein: CASSTRQGDFSYNEQFF. J is TRBJ2-1 and V is TRBV7-6, with TRBD1 identical over 9 bases. The CDR3 runs 17 residues. The germline CDR1 and CDR2 sequences are SGHVS and FNYEAQ. Losses at the gene ends were 5 bases for V and 1 base for J; bases not matched to a gene: 9. Based on the CDR3 plus reference TRBV7-6 and TRBJ2-1, the full variable domain is GAGVSQSPRYKVTKRGQDVALRCDPISGHVSLYWYRQALGQGPEFLTYFNYEAQQDKSGLPNDRFSAERPEGSISTLTIQRTEQRDSAMYRCASSTRQGDFSYNEQFFGPGTRLTVL.